This T cell receptor (beta chain) is drawn from a study of T cells in tumors after PD-1 blockade. Turning to the study itself: Each patient got pembrolizumab 200 mg every 3 weeks or cemiplimab 350 mg every 2 weeks. Daily vismodegib 150 mg continued in a subset of anti-PD-1-treated patients.

About this clone: Its antigen is unknown.

V was clipped by 5 bases and J by 8 bases; unmatched bases: 9. CDR1 and CDR2 (germline): SGHDT, YYEEEE. CDR3 length: 14 residues. Whole-study results and caveats: Peripheral recruitment is suggested, as some novel exhausted tumor clones were in pre-treatment blood.

Genomic DNA template from tumor biopsies or peripheral blood, 616 ng to 6,004 ng input. The table came from immunoSEQ multiplex PCR; TCRdb's copy has only in-frame clones and leaves some out. The sample records around 60,000 clones, about four fifths being singletons. This clonotype was sampled from a human donor with basal cell carcinoma. Sample: PBMCs, taken before anti-PD-1 treatment. The rearrangement links TRBV5-6 to TRBJ1-3; 8 nucleotides match TRBD1. DNA for the CDR3: TGTGCCAGCAGATCGACAGGGGTCACGGACACCATATATTTT. It translates to CASRSTGVTDTIYF.